Listed below are T cell receptor beta chains from one sample, sequenced in a study of immune evolution from preneoplasia to lung adenocarcinoma. The table came from immunoSEQ multiplex PCR; TCRdb's copy has only in-frame clones and leaves some out. This table holds about 6,300 clones, 76% found once. The sequenced sample was FFPE minimally invasive lung adenocarcinoma tissue. These receptor sequences come from a person aged 65 to 85 with lung adenocarcinoma. Both conserved end residues are part of each CDR3. D genes are given only for firm matches. Size tells how often a clone was seen (once, few, many) or the class of an expanded clone, and some rows leave it out.

D: -; V: TRBV19; size: once; J: TRBJ2-4; DNA: TGTGCCAGTAGTATCTGGTCAATAGCCAAAAACATTCAGTACTTC; CDR3: CASSIWSIAKNIQYF
D: TRBD1; V: TRBV6-6; size: -; J: TRBJ2-2; DNA: TGTGCCAGCAGTGGGACAGGGGTGACCGAGGAGCTGTTTTTT; CDR3: CASSGTGVTEELFF
D: -; V: TRBV10-1; size: -; J: TRBJ2-3; DNA: TGCGCCAGCAGTGCCAGGATTAGCACAGATACGCAGTATTTT; CDR3: CASSARISTDTQYF
D: -; V: TRBV30; size: -; J: TRBJ2-3; DNA: TGTGCCTGGAGGGCAGGGTACGACACAGATACGCAGTATTTT; CDR3: CAWRAGYDTDTQYF
D: -; V: TRBV11-1; size: -; J: TRBJ2-5; DNA: TGTGCCAGCAGCTTAGCGGGGTACCAAGAGACCCAGTACTTC; CDR3: CASSLAGYQETQYF
D: TRBD1; V: TRBV6-6; size: -; J: TRBJ1-6; DNA: TGTGCCTCGGGGACAGGGAATTCACCCCTCCACTTT; CDR3: CASGTGNSPLHF
D: TRBD1; V: TRBV27; size: -; J: TRBJ2-7; DNA: TGTGCCAGCAGGACAGGGGGAGTTAACGAGCAGTACTTC; CDR3: CASRTGGVNEQYF
D: -; V: TRBV19; size: -; J: TRBJ2-3; DNA: TGTGCCAGTAGTATCCGGACCGGCACAGATACGCAGTATTTT; CDR3: CASSIRTGTDTQYF
D: TRBD1; V: TRBV16; size: large; J: TRBJ1-2; DNA: TGTGCCAGCAGCCAATCGGGACAGGGGGCTCGGGGCTACACCTTC; CDR3: CASSQSGQGARGYTF
D: -; V: TRBV25-1; size: -; J: TRBJ1-4; DNA: TGTGCCAGCAGTTACTACGGGCATGAAAAACTGTTTTTT; CDR3: CASSYYGHEKLFF
D: -; V: TRBV9; size: -; J: TRBJ1-5; DNA: TGTGCCAGCAGCATGAGCTATTGTAGCAATCAGCCCCAGCATTTT; CDR3: CASSMSYCSNQPQHF
D: -; V: TRBV10-3; size: few; J: TRBJ2-3; DNA: TGTGCCTCCAGGGACAGGGTCGCCGGGGGGGGAACGACAGATACGCAGTATTTT; CDR3: CASRDRVAGGGTTDTQYF
D: -; V: TRBV15; size: -; J: TRBJ1-5; DNA: TGTGCCACCAGCAGAGGGGGCCCCAATCAGCCCCAGCATTTT; CDR3: CATSRGGPNQPQHF
D: -; V: TRBV6-5; size: -; J: TRBJ1-5; DNA: TGTGCCAGCAAAGGACAAGAGGGTCAGCCCCAGCATTTT; CDR3: CASKGQEGQPQHF
D: -; V: TRBV7-2; size: -; J: TRBJ2-1; DNA: TGTGCCAGCAGCTTAGGGGGACATCCCTCCTACAATGAGCAGTTCTTC; CDR3: CASSLGGHPSYNEQFF
D: -; V: TRBV27; size: -; J: TRBJ1-4; DNA: TGTGCCAGCAGTCTCAAGTCTGAAAAACTGTTTTTT; CDR3: CASSLKSEKLFF
D: TRBD1; V: TRBV19; size: -; J: TRBJ2-7; DNA: TGTGCCAGTAGTCCCGGGACAGGGGGGATCGAGCAGTACTTC; CDR3: CASSPGTGGIEQYF
D: -; V: TRBV30; size: large; J: TRBJ1-1; DNA: TGTGCCTGGAGTGTAAAGAACACTGAAGCTTTCTTT; CDR3: CAWSVKNTEAFF
D: -; V: TRBV6-5; size: once; J: TRBJ2-1; DNA: TGTGCCAGCAGCTGGGTATCTATGATGGATGAGCAGTTCTTC; CDR3: CASSWVSMMDEQFF
D: -; V: TRBV5-1; size: -; J: TRBJ2-7; DNA: TGCGCCAGCAGCTCCGAGAGGAGCTCCTACGAGCAGTACTTC; CDR3: CASSSERSSYEQYF
D: TRBD2; V: TRBV6-5; size: -; J: TRBJ2-1; DNA: TGTGCCAGCAGTTACGTAACTAGCGGGGGGGCCCCGACGTTCTTC; CDR3: CASSYVTSGGAPTFF
D: -; V: TRBV19; size: -; J: TRBJ1-5; DNA: TGTGCCAGTAGTATAGGAGGACTGAGCAATCAGCCCCAGCATTTT; CDR3: CASSIGGLSNQPQHF
D: -; V: TRBV28; size: -; J: TRBJ2-7; DNA: TGTGCCAGCAGTATTGACAGTTCCTACGAGCAGTACTTC; CDR3: CASSIDSSYEQYF
D: -; V: TRBV21-1; size: few; J: TRBJ2-7; DNA: TGTGCCAGCAGCACGCGACAGGGCCCCGACGAGCAGTACTTC; CDR3: CASSTRQGPDEQYF
D: TRBD1; V: TRBV11-2; size: -; J: TRBJ2-7; DNA: TGTGCCAGCAGCCCAGGACAGGGCCGCGAGCAGTACTTC; CDR3: CASSPGQGREQYF
D: -; V: TRBV7-2; size: -; J: TRBJ1-4; DNA: TGTGCCAGCAGCTTAGACAACAGACCTAATGAAAAACTGTTTTTT; CDR3: CASSLDNRPNEKLFF
D: -; V: TRBV29-1; size: -; J: TRBJ2-3; DNA: TGCAGCGTTCGGGGTATGTCAACAGATACGCAGTATTTT; CDR3: CSVRGMSTDTQYF
D: TRBD2; V: TRBV7-2; size: -; J: TRBJ2-5; DNA: TGTGCCAGCAGCTTTACGACTAGCGGGAGCCCCAATACCCAGTACTTC; CDR3: CASSFTTSGSPNTQYF
D: TRBD1; V: TRBV9; size: -; J: TRBJ1-1; DNA: TGTGCCAGCAGCGTAGCGGAGGGGGACAGTTTCAACACTGAAGCTTTCTTT; CDR3: CASSVAEGDSFNTEAFF